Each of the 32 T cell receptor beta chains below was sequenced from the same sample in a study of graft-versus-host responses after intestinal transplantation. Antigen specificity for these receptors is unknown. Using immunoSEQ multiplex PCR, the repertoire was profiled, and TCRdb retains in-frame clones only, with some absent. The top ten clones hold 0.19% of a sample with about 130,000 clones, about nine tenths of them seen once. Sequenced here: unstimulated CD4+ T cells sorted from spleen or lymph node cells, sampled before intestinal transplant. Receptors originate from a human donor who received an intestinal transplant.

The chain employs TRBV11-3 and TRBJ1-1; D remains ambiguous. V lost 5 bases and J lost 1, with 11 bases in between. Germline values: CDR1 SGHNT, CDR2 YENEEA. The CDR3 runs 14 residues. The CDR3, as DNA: TGTGCCAGCAGCCCCCGGACGGGGAACACTGAAGCTTTCTTT. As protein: CASSPRTGNTEAFF.

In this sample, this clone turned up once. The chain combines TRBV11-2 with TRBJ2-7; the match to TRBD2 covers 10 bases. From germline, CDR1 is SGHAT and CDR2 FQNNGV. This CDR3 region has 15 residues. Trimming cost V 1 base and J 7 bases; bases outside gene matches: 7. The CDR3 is CASSLVGLATGEQYF. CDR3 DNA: TGTGCCAGCAGCTTAGTGGGACTAGCGACAGGGGAGCAGTACTTC.

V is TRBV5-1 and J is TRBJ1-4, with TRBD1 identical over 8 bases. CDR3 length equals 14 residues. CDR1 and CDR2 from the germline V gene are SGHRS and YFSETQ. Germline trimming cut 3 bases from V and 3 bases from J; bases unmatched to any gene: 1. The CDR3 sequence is CASSWGQANEKLFF. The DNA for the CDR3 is TGCGCCAGCAGCTGGGGACAGGCTAATGAAAAACTGTTTTTT.

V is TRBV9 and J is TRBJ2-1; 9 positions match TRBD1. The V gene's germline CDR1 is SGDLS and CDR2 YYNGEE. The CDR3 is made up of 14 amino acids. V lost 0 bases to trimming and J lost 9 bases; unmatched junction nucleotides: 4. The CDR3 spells CASSVGPTGGEQFF. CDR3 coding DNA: TGTGCCAGCAGCGTAGGTCCGACAGGGGGTGAGCAGTTCTTC.

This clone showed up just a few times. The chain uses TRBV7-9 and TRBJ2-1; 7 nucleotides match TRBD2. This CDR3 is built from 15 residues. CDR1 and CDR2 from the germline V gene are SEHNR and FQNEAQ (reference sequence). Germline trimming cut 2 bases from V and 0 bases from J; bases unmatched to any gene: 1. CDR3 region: CASSLRGSSYNEQFF. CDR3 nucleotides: TGTGCCAGCAGCTTACGCGGGAGCTCCTACAATGAGCAGTTCTTC.

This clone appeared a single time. DNA of the CDR3: TGTGCCAGCAGCGTAGGCCCGGGCAGGACAGATACGCAGTATTTT. It specifies CASSVGPGRTDTQYF. V usage is TRBV9 and J usage is TRBJ2-3; D is unclear. V was shortened by 0 bases and J by 3 bases, with 11 bases between the two germline ends. The CDR3 is 15 amino acids. Germline-derived CDR1 and CDR2 are SGDLS and YYNGEE.

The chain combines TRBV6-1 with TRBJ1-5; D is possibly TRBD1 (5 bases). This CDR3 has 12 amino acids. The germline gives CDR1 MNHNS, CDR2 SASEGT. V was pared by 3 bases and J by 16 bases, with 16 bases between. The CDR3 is CASSEDWDPSHF. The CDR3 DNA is TGTGCCAGCAGTGAGGATTGGGACCCCAGCCATTTT.

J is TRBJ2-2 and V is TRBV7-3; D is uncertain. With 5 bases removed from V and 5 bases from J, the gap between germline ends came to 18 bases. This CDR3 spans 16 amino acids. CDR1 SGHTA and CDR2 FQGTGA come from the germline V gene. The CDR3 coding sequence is TGTGCCAGCAGCCGAGCGAGGACCCCGGAAACCGGGGAGCTGTTTTTT. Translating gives CASSRARTPETGELFF.

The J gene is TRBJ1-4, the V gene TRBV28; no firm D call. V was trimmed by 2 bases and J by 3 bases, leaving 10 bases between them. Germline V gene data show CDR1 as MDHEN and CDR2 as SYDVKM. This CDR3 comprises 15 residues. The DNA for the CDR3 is TGTGCCAGCAGTTTAAGGGATTTGGCTAATGAAAAACTGTTTTTT. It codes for CASSLRDLANEKLFF.

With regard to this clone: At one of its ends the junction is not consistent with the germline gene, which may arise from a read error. In nucleotides, the CDR3 is TGTGCTAGCAGCCCCTCGGACGGATCCTACGAGCAGTACTTC. Its translation is CASSPSDGSYEQYF. The gene calls are TRBV7-7 and TRBJ2-7; D unclear. This CDR3 contains 14 residues. Per the germline V gene, CDR1 is SSHAT and CDR2 is FNYEAQ (reference sequence). Combining the CDR3 with reference TRBV7-7 and TRBJ2-7 gives the whole variable domain GAGVSQSPRYKVTKRGQDVTLRCDPISSHATLYWYQQALGQGPEFLTYFNYEAQPDKSGLPSDRFSAERPEGSISTLTIQRTEQRDSAMYRCASSPSDGSYEQYFGPGTRLTVT.

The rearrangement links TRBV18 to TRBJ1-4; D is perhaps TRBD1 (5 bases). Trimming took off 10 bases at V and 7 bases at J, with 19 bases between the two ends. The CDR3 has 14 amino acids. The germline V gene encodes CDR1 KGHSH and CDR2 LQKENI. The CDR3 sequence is CATRREQEGEKLFF. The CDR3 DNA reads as TGTGCCACCCGGCGTGAACAGGAGGGTGAAAAACTGTTTTTT.

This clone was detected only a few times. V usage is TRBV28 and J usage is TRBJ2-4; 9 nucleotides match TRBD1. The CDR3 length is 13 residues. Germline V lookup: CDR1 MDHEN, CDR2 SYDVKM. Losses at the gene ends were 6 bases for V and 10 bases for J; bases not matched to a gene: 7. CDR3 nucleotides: TGTGCCAGCAGCTTAGGACAGGGGAAGATTCAGTACTTC. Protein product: CASSLGQGKIQYF.

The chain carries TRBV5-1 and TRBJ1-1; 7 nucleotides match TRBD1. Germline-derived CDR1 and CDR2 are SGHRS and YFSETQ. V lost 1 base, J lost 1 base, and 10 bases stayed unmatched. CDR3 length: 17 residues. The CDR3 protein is CASSLTSLGTANTEAFF. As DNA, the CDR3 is TGCGCCAGCAGCTTGACGTCATTAGGGACAGCGAACACTGAAGCTTTCTTT.

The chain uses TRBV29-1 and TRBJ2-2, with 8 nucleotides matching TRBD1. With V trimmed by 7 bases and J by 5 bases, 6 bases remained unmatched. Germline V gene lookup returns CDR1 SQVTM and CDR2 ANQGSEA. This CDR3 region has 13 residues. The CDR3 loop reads CSGSTGVTGELFF. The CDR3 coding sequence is TGCAGCGGATCGACAGGGGTAACCGGGGAGCTGTTTTTT.

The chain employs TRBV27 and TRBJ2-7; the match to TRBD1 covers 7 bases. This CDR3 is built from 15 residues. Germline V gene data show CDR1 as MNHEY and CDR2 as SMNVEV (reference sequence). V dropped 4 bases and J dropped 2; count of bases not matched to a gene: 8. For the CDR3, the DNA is TGTGCCAGCAGTTCCCATGGGACAGATCCCTACGAGCAGTACTTC. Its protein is CASSSHGTDPYEQYF.

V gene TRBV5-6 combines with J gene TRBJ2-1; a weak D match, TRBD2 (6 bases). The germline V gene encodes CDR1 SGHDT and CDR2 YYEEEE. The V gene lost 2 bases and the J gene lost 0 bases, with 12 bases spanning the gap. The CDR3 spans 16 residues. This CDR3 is CASSFIAASSYNEQFF. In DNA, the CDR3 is TGTGCCAGCAGCTTCATAGCGGCCAGCTCCTACAATGAGCAGTTCTTC.

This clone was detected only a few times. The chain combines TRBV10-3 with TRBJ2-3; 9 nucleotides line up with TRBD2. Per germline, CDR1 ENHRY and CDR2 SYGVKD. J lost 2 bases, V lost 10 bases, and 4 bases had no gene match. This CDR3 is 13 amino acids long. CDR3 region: CATTSGHTDTQYF. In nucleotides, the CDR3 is TGTGCCACGACTAGCGGACACACAGATACGCAGTATTTT.

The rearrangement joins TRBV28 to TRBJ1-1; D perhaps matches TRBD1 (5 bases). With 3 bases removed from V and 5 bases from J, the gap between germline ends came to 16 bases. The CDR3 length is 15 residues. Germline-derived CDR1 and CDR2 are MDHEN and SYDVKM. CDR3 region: CASSLSWGRGTEAFF. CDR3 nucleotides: TGTGCCAGCAGTTTGAGCTGGGGCAGAGGTACTGAAGCTTTCTTT.

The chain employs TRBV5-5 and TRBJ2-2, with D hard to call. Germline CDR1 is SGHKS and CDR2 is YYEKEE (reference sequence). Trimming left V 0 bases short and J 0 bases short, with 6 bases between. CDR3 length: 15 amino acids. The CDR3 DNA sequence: TGTGCCAGCAGCTTGGTCGCCTCGAACACCGGGGAGCTGTTTTTT. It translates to CASSLVASNTGELFF.

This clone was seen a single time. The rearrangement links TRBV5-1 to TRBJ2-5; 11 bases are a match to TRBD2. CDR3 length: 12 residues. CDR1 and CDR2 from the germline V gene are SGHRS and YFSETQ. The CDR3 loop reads CASGRAGETQYF. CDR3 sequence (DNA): TGCGCTAGCGGGAGGGCCGGAGAGACCCAGTACTTC.

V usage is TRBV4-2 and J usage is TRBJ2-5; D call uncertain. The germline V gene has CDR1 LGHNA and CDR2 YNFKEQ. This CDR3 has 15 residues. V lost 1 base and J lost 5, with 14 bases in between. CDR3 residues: CASSQGSARGETQYF. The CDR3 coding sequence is TGTGCCAGCAGCCAAGGGTCGGCTAGAGGCGAGACCCAGTACTTC.

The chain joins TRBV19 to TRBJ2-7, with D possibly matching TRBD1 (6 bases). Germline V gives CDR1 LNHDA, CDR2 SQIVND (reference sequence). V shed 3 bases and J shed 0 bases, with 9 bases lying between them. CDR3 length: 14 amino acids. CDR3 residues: CASSIYRDSYEQYF. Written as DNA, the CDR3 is TGTGCCAGTAGTATTTACAGGGACTCCTACGAGCAGTACTTC. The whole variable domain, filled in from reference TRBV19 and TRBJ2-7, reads DGGITQSPKYLFRKEGQNVTLSCEQNLNHDAMYWYRQDPGQGLRLIYYSQIVNDFQKGDIAEGYSVSREKKESFPLTVTSAQKNPTAFYLCASSIYRDSYEQYFGPGTRLTVT.

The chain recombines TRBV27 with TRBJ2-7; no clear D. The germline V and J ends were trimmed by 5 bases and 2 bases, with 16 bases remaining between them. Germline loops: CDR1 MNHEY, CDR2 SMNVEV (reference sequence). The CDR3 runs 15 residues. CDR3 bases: TGTGCCAGCAGTCGCGCCCCTGACGGTGCCTACGAGCAGTACTTC. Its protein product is CASSRAPDGAYEQYF.

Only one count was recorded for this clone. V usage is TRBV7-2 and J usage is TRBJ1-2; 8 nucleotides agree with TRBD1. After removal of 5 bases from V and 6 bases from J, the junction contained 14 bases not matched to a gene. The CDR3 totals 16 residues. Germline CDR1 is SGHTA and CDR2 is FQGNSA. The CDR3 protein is CASSPHGGQGEHGYTF. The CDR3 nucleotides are TGTGCCAGCAGCCCGCACGGAGGACAGGGTGAACATGGCTACACCTTC.

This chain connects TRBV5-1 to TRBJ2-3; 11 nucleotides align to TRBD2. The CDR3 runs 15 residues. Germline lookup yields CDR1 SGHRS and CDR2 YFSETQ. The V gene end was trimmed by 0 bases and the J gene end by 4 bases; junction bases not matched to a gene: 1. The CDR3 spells CASSLGLAGPDTQYF. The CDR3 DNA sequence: TGCGCCAGCAGCTTGGGACTAGCGGGGCCAGATACGCAGTATTTT.

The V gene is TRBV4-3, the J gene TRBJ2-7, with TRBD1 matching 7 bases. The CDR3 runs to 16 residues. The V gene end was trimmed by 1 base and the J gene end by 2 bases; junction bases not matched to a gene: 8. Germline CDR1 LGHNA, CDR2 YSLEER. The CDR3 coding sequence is TGCGCCAGCAGCCAAGTAGAGGGACAGCCACCCTACGAGCAGTACTTC. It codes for CASSQVEGQPPYEQYF.

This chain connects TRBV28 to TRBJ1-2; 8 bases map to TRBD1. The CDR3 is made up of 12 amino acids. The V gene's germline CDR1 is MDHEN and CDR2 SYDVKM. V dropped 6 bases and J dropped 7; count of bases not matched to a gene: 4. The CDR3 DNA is TGTGCCAGCAGGGACAGGGTATCTGGCTACACCTTC. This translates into CASRDRVSGYTF.

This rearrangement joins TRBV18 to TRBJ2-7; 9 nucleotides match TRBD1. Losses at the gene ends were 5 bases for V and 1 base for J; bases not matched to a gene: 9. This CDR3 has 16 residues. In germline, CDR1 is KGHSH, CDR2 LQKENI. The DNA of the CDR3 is TGTGCCAGCTCAGTTCCTACGGGACAGGGATCCTACGAGCAGTACTTC. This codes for CASSVPTGQGSYEQYF.

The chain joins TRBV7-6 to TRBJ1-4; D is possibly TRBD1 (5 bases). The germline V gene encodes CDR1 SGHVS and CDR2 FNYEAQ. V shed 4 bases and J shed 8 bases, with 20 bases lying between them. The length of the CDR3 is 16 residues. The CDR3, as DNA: TGTGCCAGCAGCTCAACGGTCGCGGGGGGAGAGGAAAAACTGTTTTTT. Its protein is CASSSTVAGGEEKLFF.

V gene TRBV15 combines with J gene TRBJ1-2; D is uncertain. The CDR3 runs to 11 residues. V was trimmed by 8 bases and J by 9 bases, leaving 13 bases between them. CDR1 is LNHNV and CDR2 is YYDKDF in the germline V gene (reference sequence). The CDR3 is CATRRTDSYTF. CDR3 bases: TGTGCCACCCGAAGGACTGACAGCTACACCTTC.

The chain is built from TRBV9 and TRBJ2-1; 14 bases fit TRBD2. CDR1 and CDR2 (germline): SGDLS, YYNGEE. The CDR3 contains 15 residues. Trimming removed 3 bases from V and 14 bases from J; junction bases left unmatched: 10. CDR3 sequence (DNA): TGTGCCAGCAGCGCGGGACTAGCGGGAGCTACAGGGGAGTTCTTC. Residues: CASSAGLAGATGEFF.

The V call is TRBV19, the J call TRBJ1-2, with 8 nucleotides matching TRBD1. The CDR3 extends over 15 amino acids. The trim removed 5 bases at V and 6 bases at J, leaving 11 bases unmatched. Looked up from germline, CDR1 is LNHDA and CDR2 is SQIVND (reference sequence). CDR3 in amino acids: CASSLRQGAGDGYTF. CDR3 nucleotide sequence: TGTGCCAGTAGTCTCCGGCAGGGGGCAGGGGATGGCTACACCTTC.